The 3 T cell receptor beta chains below come from one sample, sequenced in a study of CD8+CD57+ T cells in acquired aplastic anemia. Template material for TCR beta VDJ and CDR3 profiling consisted of genomic DNA. A single record per CDR3 protein comes from TCRdb applying MiXCR to the reads. This sample carries approximately 98,000 distinct CDR3 sequences, 51% of them seen once, and the ten largest clones take roughly 30%. Sequencing was done on a sample of sorted CD4+, CD8+, or CD8+CD57+ T cells (not recorded which) from PBMCs. The receptors here all came from a human donor in good health, serving as a control.

V and J are TRBV6-5 and TRBJ1-1, with D tentatively TRBD1 (5 bases). Trimming pared 2 bases from V and 5 bases from J, leaving 9 bases between. The CDR3 covers 13 residues. Germline V gene sequence: CDR1 MNHEY, CDR2 SVGAGI. In DNA form, the CDR3 reads TGTGCCAGCAGTTACGGGGGTCGGACTGAAGCTTTCTTT. This sequence encodes CASSYGGRTEAFF.

This clonotype was seen a few times. The gene calls are TRBV30 and TRBJ1-1, with TRBD1 identical over 7 bases. The J segment lost 2 bases and the V segment lost 5 bases, leaving 8 bases of the junction unmatched. This CDR3 region has 14 residues. Germline CDR1 and CDR2: GTSNPN and SVGIG (reference sequence). The CDR3 loop is CAWSSGTENTEAFF. CDR3 DNA sequence: TGTGCCTGGTCCTCCGGGACAGAAAACACTGAAGCTTTCTTT.

The rearrangement uses TRBV2 and TRBJ2-1; the match to TRBD2 covers 14 bases. This CDR3 comprises 16 residues. Looked up from germline, CDR1 is SNHLY and CDR2 is FYNNEI. Trimming removed 6 bases from V and 1 base from J; junction bases left unmatched: 2. In DNA form, the CDR3 reads TGTGCCAGCAGGGGGACTAGCGGGAGTTCCTACAATGAGCAGTTCTTC. The encoded protein is CASRGTSGSSYNEQFF.